This T cell receptor (beta chain) was documented in a study of OX40 agonist ivuxolimab in advanced cancers. The germline V and J ends were trimmed by 10 bases and 5 bases, with 15 bases remaining between them. There are 13 residues in the CDR3. Germline CDR1 reads MDHEN; CDR2 reads SYDVKM. This clone was observed a single time. The method was immunoSEQ multiplex PCR; TCRdb's version includes in-frame clones alone and lacks a portion of them. Among 20,000 to 25,000 clones, about 83% were seen once, and the ten largest hold more than 30%. The chain couples TRBV28 to TRBJ1-5; no definite D call. This receptor was taken from an adult with an advanced solid tumor such as melanoma, head and neck, liver or kidney cancer. The starting material was CD4+ or CD8+ T cells sorted from blood, obtained in a trial of the OX40 agonist ivuxolimab. In DNA, the CDR3 is TGTGCCACCCTGACGGAGGGCTATCAGCCCCAGCATTTT. Translating gives CATLTEGYQPQHF.